The rows below give T cell receptor beta chains drawn from one sample of a study of T cell responses to AZD1222 COVID-19 vaccine. The table came from immunoSEQ multiplex PCR; TCRdb's copy has only in-frame clones and leaves some out. The repertoire has tens of thousands of clones, around 91% of them found once; the top ten carry 30% to 40%. The material sequenced was peripheral blood, taken on day 0 of AZD1222 vaccination. These receptor sequences come from an adult in good health. Each CDR3 is given with its conserved first and last residue. The order of the fields is clone size, V gene, D gene, J gene, CDR3 length, CDR3 protein, CDR3 DNA. A D gene is named only where the DNA matches it firmly. Clone size, where shown, is once, few, many, or a class for clones that have expanded.

>NA|TRBV28|TRBD1|TRBJ1-1|13
CASSRTGDTEAFF
TGTGCCAGCAGTAGAACAGGGGACACTGAAGCTTTCTTT
>NA|TRBV19|TRBD2|TRBJ2-7|16
CASSIGFSGGPDEQYF
TGTGCCAGTAGTATAGGTTTCTCGGGAGGGCCAGACGAGCAGTACTTC
>NA|TRBV27|TRBD1|TRBJ2-5|15
CASSPGRGYQETQYF
TGTGCCAGCAGTCCCGGCAGGGGGTACCAAGAGACCCAGTACTTC
>NA|TRBV28|NA|TRBJ2-5|12
CASSLEGETQYF
TGTGCCAGCAGTTTGGAAGGAGAGACCCAGTACTTC
>NA|TRBV10-3|NA|TRBJ2-1|14
CAISGPGDGDEQFF
TGTGCCATCAGTGGCCCCGGCGACGGGGATGAGCAGTTCTTC
>NA|TRBV9|NA|TRBJ2-1|15
CASSVDGTSYNEQFF
TGTGCCAGCAGCGTAGACGGAACTAGTTACAATGAGCAGTTCTTC
>NA|TRBV5-1|NA|TRBJ2-6|16
CASSLGVGSGANVLTF
TGCGCCAGCAGCTTGGGGGTCGGGTCTGGGGCCAACGTCCTGACTTTC
>once|TRBV18|TRBD1|TRBJ2-2|14
CASSPDRGFGELFF
TGTGCCAGCTCACCGGACAGGGGATTCGGGGAGCTGTTTTTT
>NA|TRBV28|NA|TRBJ1-5|13
CASDQGRFQPQHF
TGTGCCAGCGACCAGGGGAGGTTTCAGCCCCAGCATTTT
>NA|TRBV5-6|NA|TRBJ1-1|14
CASFSIGTNTEAFF
TGTGCCAGCTTTTCGATAGGGACGAACACTGAAGCTTTCTTT
>NA|TRBV27|NA|TRBJ1-5|14
CASSLTPGLAPQHF
TGTGCCAGCAGTTTAACCCCGGGACTTGCGCCCCAGCATTTT
>NA|TRBV5-3|NA|TRBJ2-7|15
CARSLDRVSSYEQYF
TGTGCCAGAAGCTTGGACAGGGTTTCCTCCTACGAGCAGTACTTC
>NA|TRBV3-1/TRBV3-2|TRBD2|TRBJ2-7|15
CASSQTSGRIYEQYF
TGTGCCAGCAGCCAAACTAGCGGGAGGATCTACGAGCAGTACTTC
>NA|TRBV28|NA|TRBJ1-2|12
CASSFDRYGYTF
TGTGCCAGCAGTTTCGATCGCTATGGCTACACCTTC
>once|TRBV5-6|TRBD1|TRBJ1-2|14
CASSMGQAYYGYTF
TGTGCCAGCAGCATGGGACAGGCGTACTATGGCTACACCTTC
>NA|TRBV5-4|TRBD2|TRBJ2-1|15
CASSPGTSGNNEQFF
TGTGCCAGCAGTCCCGGGACTAGCGGGAACAATGAGCAGTTCTTC
>NA|TRBV7-3|TRBD2|TRBJ2-1|15
CASSKESGTYNEQFF
TGTGCCAGTTCCAAAGAAAGCGGGACTTACAATGAGCAGTTCTTC
>NA|TRBV19|TRBD2|TRBJ2-1|15
CASSTGTSSYNEQFF
TGTGCCAGTAGTACGGGGACTAGCTCCTACAATGAGCAGTTCTTC
>NA|TRBV5-4|TRBD2|TRBJ2-5|15
CASSSGTSGGETQYF
TGTGCCAGCAGCTCCGGGACTAGCGGGGGGGAGACCCAGTACTTC
>NA|TRBV5-1|NA|TRBJ2-2|14
CASSLGQNTGELFF
TGCGCCAGCAGCTTGGGACAGAACACCGGGGAGCTGTTTTTT
>NA|TRBV7-2|NA|TRBJ2-3|11
CASAWGDTQYF
TGTGCCAGCGCATGGGGAGATACGCAGTATTTT
>once|TRBV28|TRBD1|TRBJ1-4|15
CASSLTGTANEKLFF
TGTGCCAGCAGTTTAACCGGGACAGCTAATGAAAAACTGTTTTTT
>NA|TRBV2|TRBD1|TRBJ1-5|14
CASRGTGDNQPQHF
TGTGCCAGCAGAGGGACAGGGGACAATCAGCCCCAGCATTTT
>NA|TRBV5-1|NA|TRBJ2-5|14
CASSLEASSPVAYF
TGCGCCAGCAGCTTGGAGGCTAGCTCCCCGGTGGCCTACTTC
>NA|TRBV4-2|TRBD1|TRBJ2-3|16
CASSLGGTGQIDTQYF
TGTGCCAGCAGCCTTGGCGGGACAGGGCAAATAGATACGCAGTATTTT
>NA|TRBV6-5|NA|TRBJ2-7|14
CASSLARSSYEQYF
TGTGCCAGCAGTCTAGCAAGGAGCTCCTACGAGCAGTACTTC
>NA|TRBV11-1|NA|TRBJ2-1|16
CASSRWTASSYNEQFF
TGTGCCAGCAGCCGATGGACAGCGAGCTCCTACAATGAGCAGTTCTTC
>NA|TRBV30|TRBD1|TRBJ2-5|16
CAWSSLGQAAGETQYF
TGTGCCTGGAGCTCCTTGGGACAGGCCGCGGGGGAGACCCAGTACTTC
>NA|TRBV7-9|TRBD2|TRBJ2-6|17
CASSLAAGVSGANVLTF
TGTGCCAGCAGCTTAGCGGCGGGAGTGAGTGGGGCCAACGTCCTGACTTTC
>NA|TRBV3-1/TRBV3-2|NA|TRBJ2-7|12
CASSQVEYEQYF
TGTGCCAGCAGCCAAGTAGAATACGAGCAGTACTTC
>NA|TRBV6-5|NA|TRBJ2-1|14
CASKITGSYNEQFF
TGTGCCAGCAAAATCACGGGCTCCTACAATGAGCAGTTCTTC
>NA|TRBV6-5|TRBD1|TRBJ2-4|15
CASRGQGGKRDIQYF
TGTGCCAGCAGGGGACAGGGAGGTAAGAGGGACATTCAGTACTTC
>NA|TRBV10-3|TRBD2|TRBJ2-1|15
CAISRLAGEGNEQFF
TGTGCCATCAGCCGACTAGCGGGAGAGGGGAATGAGCAGTTCTTC
>NA|TRBV7-2|NA|TRBJ2-7|14
CASSTRDGTYEQYF
TGTGCCAGCAGCACCAGGGACGGAACCTACGAGCAGTACTTC
>once|TRBV13|NA|TRBJ2-7|13
CASSLGRDYEQYF
TGTGCCAGCAGCTTAGGCAGGGACTACGAGCAGTACTTC
>once|TRBV6-5|NA|TRBJ2-2|12
CASSPTTRELFF
TGTGCCAGCAGCCCGACTACCCGAGAGCTGTTTTTT
>once|TRBV15|TRBD1|TRBJ1-5|15
CATSHGTGGGQPQHF
TGTGCCACCAGCCATGGGACAGGGGGCGGGCAGCCCCAGCATTTT
>NA|TRBV19|NA|TRBJ2-5|14
CATATSSRQETQYF
TGTGCCACTGCGACTAGTTCCCGCCAAGAGACCCAGTACTTC
>NA|TRBV19|TRBD2|TRBJ2-7|14
CASTHGGGAYEQYF
TGTGCCAGTACCCATGGGGGGGGAGCTTACGAGCAGTACTTC
>NA|TRBV4-1|TRBD2|TRBJ2-7|16
CASSQVASGRTYEQYF
TGCGCCAGCAGCCAAGTCGCTAGCGGGAGGACCTACGAGCAGTACTTC
>NA|TRBV30|NA|TRBJ2-3|18
CAWRAGGGSTGRADTQYF
TGTGCCTGGAGAGCCGGTGGGGGGAGTACCGGAAGGGCAGATACGCAGTATTTT
>NA|TRBV6-2/TRBV6-3|NA|TRBJ2-7|15
CASSYSTRDGYEQYF
TGTGCCAGCAGTTACTCAACCCGGGACGGTTACGAGCAGTACTTC
>NA|TRBV11-2|NA|TRBJ2-6|15
CASSFLGAGANVLTF
TGTGCCAGCAGCTTCCTGGGGGCTGGGGCCAACGTCCTGACTTTC
>NA|TRBV7-2|NA|TRBJ2-7|11
CASSLVYEQYF
TGTGCCAGCAGCTTAGTCTACGAGCAGTACTTC
>once|TRBV10-3|NA|TRBJ1-4|14
CAISGVQGFEKLFF
TGTGCCATCAGTGGGGTTCAAGGGTTTGAAAAACTGTTTTTT
>NA|TRBV5-4|NA|TRBJ2-2|14
CASSLDGNTGELFF
TGTGCCAGCAGCTTGGACGGGAACACCGGGGAGCTGTTTTTT
>NA|TRBV7-2|NA|TRBJ2-5|13
CASRVAGQETQYF
TGTGCCAGCCGCGTGGCCGGTCAAGAGACCCAGTACTTC
>once|TRBV7-2|NA|TRBJ2-7|12
CASRGAVYEQYF
TGTGCCAGCAGGGGAGCGGTCTACGAGCAGTACTTC
>NA|TRBV24-1|TRBD1|TRBJ2-2|14
CATRGQGATGELFF
TGTGCCACCAGAGGACAGGGAGCCACCGGGGAGCTGTTTTTT
>NA|TRBV7-2|TRBD1|TRBJ1-5|14
CASSSGQSNQPQHF
TGTGCCAGCAGCTCGGGACAGAGCAATCAGCCCCAGCATTTT
>NA|TRBV21-1|NA|TRBJ1-5|14
CASSKQGVAQPQHF
TGTGCCAGCAGCAAACAGGGAGTAGCTCAGCCCCAGCATTTT
>NA|TRBV20-1|NA|TRBJ2-3|14
CSASSSQLGTTQYF
TGCAGTGCTAGTTCCTCCCAGCTAGGCACGACGCAGTATTTT
>NA|TRBV28|TRBD1|TRBJ1-2|15
CASSLGRTGNYGYTF
TGTGCCAGCAGTTTAGGTCGGACAGGGAACTATGGCTACACCTTC
>NA|TRBV7-2|NA|TRBJ2-5|13
CASSSGMGETQYF
TGTGCCAGCAGTTCCGGCATGGGGGAGACCCAGTACTTC
>NA|TRBV29-1|NA|TRBJ1-1|13
CSFNYPLSSEAFF
TGCAGCTTCAATTATCCCCTGAGTAGTGAAGCTTTCTTT
>NA|TRBV5-1|TRBD2|TRBJ2-3|17
CASSLILAGGPTDTQYF
TGCGCCAGCAGCTTGATACTAGCGGGAGGGCCCACAGATACGCAGTATTTT
>NA|TRBV7-9|NA|TRBJ2-2|15
CASSLDQVKSGELFF
TGTGCCAGCAGCTTAGATCAGGTTAAGTCCGGGGAGCTGTTTTTT
>NA|TRBV11-2|NA|TRBJ1-3|14
CASSLESRVDTIYF
TGTGCCAGCAGCTTAGAGTCCAGAGTTGACACCATATATTTT
>NA|TRBV18|TRBD2|TRBJ2-5|16
CASSPWSGGTQETQYF
TGTGCCAGCTCACCATGGAGCGGGGGGACTCAAGAGACCCAGTACTTC